The rows below give T cell receptor beta chains drawn from one sample of a study of cytotoxic CD8 clonotypes in ibrutinib-treated CLL. Generated by immunoSEQ multiplex PCR, the TCRdb table keeps only in-frame clones and is missing some. The sample carries a few hundred thousand clones, more than 65% recorded once. The sequences come from PBMCs, collected before ibrutinib treatment. These TCRs come from a human donor with chronic lymphocytic leukemia. Each CDR3 is given with its conserved first and last residue. A D gene is named only where the DNA matches it firmly. A clone size is listed for some rows: how often the clone was seen (once, few, many), or a class if it is expanded.

cdr3_aa: CASSLAGQGREEKLFF
cdr3_nt: TGTGCCAGCAGCTTAGCCGGACAGGGGCGGGAGGAAAAACTGTTTTTT
v_call: TRBV7-9
d_call: TRBD1
j_call: TRBJ1-4
cdr3_length: 16
clone_size: .

cdr3_aa: CAWSPTGYGEAFF
cdr3_nt: TGTGCCTGGAGTCCAACAGGGTACGGTGAAGCTTTCTTT
v_call: TRBV30
d_call: .
j_call: TRBJ1-1
cdr3_length: 13
clone_size: .

cdr3_aa: CASSTGHAYEQYF
cdr3_nt: TGTGCCAGCAGTACTGGACACGCTTACGAGCAGTACTTC
v_call: TRBV27
d_call: .
j_call: TRBJ2-7
cdr3_length: 13
clone_size: .

cdr3_aa: CASRAAFGTGNYGYTF
cdr3_nt: TGTGCCAGCAGGGCGGCGTTTGGGACGGGAAACTATGGCTACACCTTC
v_call: TRBV5-5
d_call: .
j_call: TRBJ1-2
cdr3_length: 16
clone_size: .

cdr3_aa: CASTGREGLNEQFF
cdr3_nt: TGTGCCAGCACGGGGCGGGAGGGCCTTAATGAGCAGTTCTTC
v_call: TRBV25-1
d_call: TRBD2
j_call: TRBJ2-1
cdr3_length: 14
clone_size: .

cdr3_aa: CASSLSAGRAWETQYF
cdr3_nt: TGTGCCAGCAGCTTGTCGGCGGGGAGAGCATGGGAGACCCAGTACTTC
v_call: TRBV5-6
d_call: .
j_call: TRBJ2-5
cdr3_length: 16
clone_size: .

cdr3_aa: CASSSVAEHYGYTF
cdr3_nt: TGTGCCAGCAGCTCCGTTGCGGAGCACTATGGCTACACCTTC
v_call: TRBV5-6
d_call: .
j_call: TRBJ1-2
cdr3_length: 14
clone_size: few

cdr3_aa: CASSSGEDGEFF
cdr3_nt: TGTGCCAGCAGCTCGGGGGAAGATGGGGAGTTCTTC
v_call: TRBV7-9
d_call: .
j_call: TRBJ2-1
cdr3_length: 12
clone_size: .

cdr3_aa: CAWSVDSALTGTQYF
cdr3_nt: TGTGCCTGGAGTGTAGACTCGGCCCTAACCGGTACGCAGTATTTT
v_call: TRBV30
d_call: .
j_call: TRBJ2-3
cdr3_length: 15
clone_size: once

cdr3_aa: CASSVQNTGELFF
cdr3_nt: TGTGCCAGCAGTGTCCAGAACACCGGGGAGCTGTTTTTT
v_call: TRBV2
d_call: .
j_call: TRBJ2-2
cdr3_length: 13
clone_size: .

cdr3_aa: CASTLGLAVYNEQFF
cdr3_nt: TGTGCCAGCACGCTTGGACTAGCGGTTTACAATGAGCAGTTCTTC
v_call: TRBV2
d_call: TRBD2
j_call: TRBJ2-1
cdr3_length: 15
clone_size: .

cdr3_aa: CSARSSGEQYF
cdr3_nt: TGCAGTGCTAGGAGTAGCGGGGAGCAGTACTTC
v_call: TRBV20-1
d_call: TRBD2
j_call: TRBJ2-7
cdr3_length: 11
clone_size: few

cdr3_aa: CASSVVGDGTIYNEQFF
cdr3_nt: TGTGCCAGCAGCGTAGTAGGTGACGGGACTATCTACAATGAGCAGTTCTTC
v_call: TRBV9
d_call: TRBD2
j_call: TRBJ2-1
cdr3_length: 17
clone_size: .

cdr3_aa: CASSGVYNRGKNIQYF
cdr3_nt: TGCGCCAGCAGCGGCGTCTACAACAGGGGAAAAAACATTCAGTACTTC
v_call: TRBV4-1
d_call: TRBD1
j_call: TRBJ2-4
cdr3_length: 16
clone_size: .

cdr3_aa: CASGDYEQYF
cdr3_nt: TGTGCCAGCGGAGATTACGAGCAGTACTTC
v_call: TRBV11-2
d_call: .
j_call: TRBJ2-7
cdr3_length: 10
clone_size: few

cdr3_aa: CASSEDRGDRPGAGTQYF
cdr3_nt: TGTGCCAGCAGCGAAGACAGGGGCGATAGGCCGGGCGCCGGGACCCAGTACTTC
v_call: TRBV7-3
d_call: TRBD1
j_call: TRBJ2-5
cdr3_length: 18
clone_size: .

cdr3_aa: CASSQDRAYEQYF
cdr3_nt: TGCGCCAGCAGCCAAGATAGGGCCTACGAGCAGTACTTC
v_call: TRBV4-3
d_call: .
j_call: TRBJ2-7
cdr3_length: 13
clone_size: .

cdr3_aa: CASTQQGAGYGYTF
cdr3_nt: TGTGCCAGCACTCAACAGGGGGCGGGCTATGGCTACACCTTC
v_call: TRBV28
d_call: TRBD1
j_call: TRBJ1-2
cdr3_length: 14
clone_size: .

cdr3_aa: CASSSTPGEKETQYF
cdr3_nt: TGTGCCAGCAGCTCAACGCCGGGAGAAAAAGAGACCCAGTACTTC
v_call: TRBV7-9
d_call: .
j_call: TRBJ2-5
cdr3_length: 15
clone_size: .

cdr3_aa: CAWSLSTVSNYGYTF
cdr3_nt: TGTGCCTGGAGTCTGTCGACAGTCAGCAACTATGGCTACACCTTC
v_call: TRBV30
d_call: .
j_call: TRBJ1-2
cdr3_length: 15
clone_size: .

cdr3_aa: CAISESDRGPGTEAFF
cdr3_nt: TGTGCCATCAGTGAGTCAGACAGGGGGCCAGGGACTGAAGCTTTCTTT
v_call: TRBV10-3
d_call: TRBD1
j_call: TRBJ1-1
cdr3_length: 16
clone_size: once

cdr3_aa: CAISDPTGSHYGYTF
cdr3_nt: TGTGCCATCAGTGACCCAACAGGGTCGCACTATGGCTACACCTTC
v_call: TRBV10-3
d_call: .
j_call: TRBJ1-2
cdr3_length: 15
clone_size: .

cdr3_aa: CAIKRDPGDDEQFF
cdr3_nt: TGTGCCATTAAGCGGGACCCAGGAGACGATGAGCAGTTCTTC
v_call: TRBV10-3
d_call: TRBD2
j_call: TRBJ2-1
cdr3_length: 14
clone_size: .

cdr3_aa: CASSLGPLGPSISTDTQYF
cdr3_nt: TGCGCCAGCAGCTTGGGGCCGTTAGGCCCTTCCATTAGCACAGATACGCAGTATTTT
v_call: TRBV5-1
d_call: .
j_call: TRBJ2-3
cdr3_length: 19
clone_size: .

cdr3_aa: CASSQLLDRGYEQYF
cdr3_nt: TGTGCCAGCAGCCAACTTTTGGACAGGGGGTACGAGCAGTACTTC
v_call: TRBV14
d_call: TRBD1
j_call: TRBJ2-7
cdr3_length: 15
clone_size: .

cdr3_aa: CASSQPDSGRAYGEQYF
cdr3_nt: TGCGCCAGCAGCCAACCCGATAGCGGGAGAGCCTACGGAGAGCAGTACTTC
v_call: TRBV4-1
d_call: TRBD2
j_call: TRBJ2-7
cdr3_length: 17
clone_size: few

cdr3_aa: CASSPLMVGSYEQYF
cdr3_nt: TGTGCCAGCTCACCTCTAATGGTCGGGAGTTACGAGCAGTACTTC
v_call: TRBV18
d_call: .
j_call: TRBJ2-7
cdr3_length: 15
clone_size: .

cdr3_aa: CASSWGLAGLNEQYF
cdr3_nt: TGTGCCAGCAGCTGGGGACTAGCGGGACTCAACGAGCAGTACTTC
v_call: TRBV5-4
d_call: TRBD2
j_call: TRBJ2-7
cdr3_length: 15
clone_size: .

cdr3_aa: CASSATGRSDTQYF
cdr3_nt: TGTGCCAGCAGCGCTACCGGGAGAAGTGATACGCAGTATTTT
v_call: TRBV9
d_call: .
j_call: TRBJ2-3
cdr3_length: 14
clone_size: .

cdr3_aa: CASSYGSRRHNEQFF
cdr3_nt: TGTGCCAGCAGTTACGGCTCTAGGCGGCACAATGAGCAGTTCTTC
v_call: TRBV6-6
d_call: .
j_call: TRBJ2-1
cdr3_length: 15
clone_size: .

cdr3_aa: CASSRGTGVATEAFF
cdr3_nt: TGTGCCAGCAGCAGGGGGACAGGGGTGGCCACTGAAGCTTTCTTT
v_call: TRBV11-2
d_call: TRBD1
j_call: TRBJ1-1
cdr3_length: 15
clone_size: once

cdr3_aa: CASSPLGTSGRETQYF
cdr3_nt: TGTGCCAGCAGCCCGTTGGGGACTAGCGGGAGGGAGACCCAGTACTTC
v_call: TRBV7-9
d_call: TRBD2
j_call: TRBJ2-5
cdr3_length: 16
clone_size: .

cdr3_aa: CASSFVGLAAKETQYF
cdr3_nt: TGCGCCAGCAGCTTTGTCGGACTAGCGGCTAAAGAGACCCAGTACTTC
v_call: TRBV5-1
d_call: TRBD2
j_call: TRBJ2-5
cdr3_length: 16
clone_size: .

cdr3_aa: CASSLSGVYNEQFF
cdr3_nt: TGTGCCAGCAGCTTATCTGGCGTCTACAATGAGCAGTTCTTC
v_call: TRBV11-2
d_call: .
j_call: TRBJ2-1
cdr3_length: 14
clone_size: .

cdr3_aa: CASSLTGPEQYF
cdr3_nt: TGCGCCAGCAGCTTAACAGGGCCCGAGCAGTACTTC
v_call: TRBV5-1
d_call: .
j_call: TRBJ2-7
cdr3_length: 12
clone_size: few

cdr3_aa: CASSLWSGTGKNYGYTF
cdr3_nt: TGTGCCAGCAGTTTATGGTCAGGGACAGGGAAAAACTATGGCTACACCTTC
v_call: TRBV28
d_call: TRBD1
j_call: TRBJ1-2
cdr3_length: 17
clone_size: .

cdr3_aa: CASSLVGRGNSPLHF
cdr3_nt: TGTGCCAGCAGCTTAGTCGGCAGGGGTAATTCACCCCTCCACTTT
v_call: TRBV7-9
d_call: .
j_call: TRBJ1-6
cdr3_length: 15
clone_size: .

cdr3_aa: CASSLWTQGNEQFF
cdr3_nt: TGTGCCAGCAGTTTATGGACACAGGGAAATGAGCAGTTCTTC
v_call: TRBV27
d_call: .
j_call: TRBJ2-1
cdr3_length: 14
clone_size: .

cdr3_aa: CASSLLQNTGELFF
cdr3_nt: TGTGCCAGCAGCTTACTACAGAACACCGGGGAGCTGTTTTTT
v_call: TRBV7-6
d_call: .
j_call: TRBJ2-2
cdr3_length: 14
clone_size: .

cdr3_aa: CASSLGGPGYGYTF
cdr3_nt: TGTGCCAGCAGCTTAGGGGGACCGGGCTATGGCTACACCTTC
v_call: TRBV7-9
d_call: .
j_call: TRBJ1-2
cdr3_length: 14
clone_size: once

cdr3_aa: CASSQEWAGETQYF
cdr3_nt: TGCGCCAGCAGCCAAGAGTGGGCGGGAGAGACCCAGTACTTC
v_call: TRBV4-3
d_call: .
j_call: TRBJ2-5
cdr3_length: 14
clone_size: .

cdr3_aa: CASSSDLTSFYEQYF
cdr3_nt: TGTGCCAGCAGCTCGGACTTAACTAGCTTCTACGAGCAGTACTTC
v_call: TRBV7-8
d_call: .
j_call: TRBJ2-7
cdr3_length: 15
clone_size: .

cdr3_aa: CASSGLGRENYEQYF
cdr3_nt: TGTGCCAGCAGTGGGTTAGGCAGGGAGAATTACGAGCAGTACTTC
v_call: TRBV2
d_call: .
j_call: TRBJ2-7
cdr3_length: 15
clone_size: few

cdr3_aa: CASSLLGTGNQPQHF
cdr3_nt: TGTGCCAGCAGCTTGCTCGGGACAGGGAATCAGCCCCAGCATTTT
v_call: TRBV5-6
d_call: TRBD1
j_call: TRBJ1-5
cdr3_length: 15
clone_size: .

cdr3_aa: CASSLRRGAYEQYF
cdr3_nt: TGTGCCAGCAGCTTGAGGCGGGGGGCCTACGAGCAGTACTTC
v_call: TRBV11-1
d_call: TRBD2
j_call: TRBJ2-7
cdr3_length: 14
clone_size: .

cdr3_aa: CAYRDRAADTQYF
cdr3_nt: TGTGCCTACCGGGACAGGGCGGCAGATACGCAGTATTTT
v_call: TRBV25-1
d_call: TRBD1
j_call: TRBJ2-3
cdr3_length: 13
clone_size: few

cdr3_aa: CASSLRQGTEAFF
cdr3_nt: TGTGCCAGCAGCCTAAGACAGGGCACTGAAGCTTTCTTT
v_call: TRBV4-2
d_call: TRBD1
j_call: TRBJ1-1
cdr3_length: 13
clone_size: .